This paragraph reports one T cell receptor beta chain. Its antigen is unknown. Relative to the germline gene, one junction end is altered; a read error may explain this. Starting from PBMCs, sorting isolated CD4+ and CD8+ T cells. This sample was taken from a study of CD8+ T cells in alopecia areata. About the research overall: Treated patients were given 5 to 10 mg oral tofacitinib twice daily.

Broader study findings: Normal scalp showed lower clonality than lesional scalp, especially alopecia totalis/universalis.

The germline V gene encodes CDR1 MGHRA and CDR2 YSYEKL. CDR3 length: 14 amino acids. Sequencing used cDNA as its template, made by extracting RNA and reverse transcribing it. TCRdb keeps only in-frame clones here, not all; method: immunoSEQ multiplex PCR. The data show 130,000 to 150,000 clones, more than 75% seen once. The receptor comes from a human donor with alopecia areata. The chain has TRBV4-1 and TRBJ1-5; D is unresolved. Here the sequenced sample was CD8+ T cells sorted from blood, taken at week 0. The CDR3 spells CASSQASFNQPRHF. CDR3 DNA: TGCGCCAGCAGCCAAGCTAGTTTCAATCAGCCCCGGCATTTT.